This is a list of T cell receptor beta chains from one sample in a study of shared clonotypes between healthy human individuals. Only in-frame clones appear in the TCRdb table, and some are missing; sequencing was by immunoSEQ multiplex PCR. The sample carries 1.5 million to 2.5 million clones, roughly 95% recorded once. The sample was naive CD8+ T cells sorted from blood. The receptor source for this set is a young man in good health. Each CDR3 is given with its conserved first and last residue. The D gene is left open where the match is weak. Size is stated for part of the rows, as once, few or many counts, or as a class when the clone is expanded.

V gene	J gene	clone size	D gene	CDR3 protein	CDR3 DNA
TRBV14	TRBJ2-3	.	.	CASSQEWVSGTDTQYF	TGTGCCAGCAGCCAAGAATGGGTCTCGGGGACAGATACGCAGTATTTT
TRBV19	TRBJ2-7	.	TRBD1	CASSIDRERHEQYF	TGTGCCAGTAGTATCGACAGGGAGAGGCACGAGCAGTACTTC
TRBV28	TRBJ2-7	.	.	CASSHTENYEQYF	TGTGCCAGCAGTCACACAGAGAACTACGAGCAGTACTTC
TRBV27	TRBJ2-1	.	TRBD2	CASTPLGTSGLYNEQFF	TGTGCCAGCACGCCCCTTGGGACTAGCGGACTCTACAATGAGCAGTTCTTC
TRBV19	TRBJ2-7	.	.	CASSGGGIYEQYF	TGTGCCAGTAGTGGAGGGGGTATTTACGAGCAGTACTTC
TRBV6-5	TRBJ1-1	.	TRBD1	CASRDGQGDTEAFF	TGTGCCAGCAGGGACGGACAGGGGGACACTGAAGCTTTCTTT
TRBV30	TRBJ1-1	.	.	CAWNSQLNTEAFF	TGTGCCTGGAATAGTCAACTGAACACTGAAGCTTTCTTT
TRBV6-5	TRBJ1-1	.	.	CASSYTGQPTEAFF	TGTGCCAGCAGTTATACGGGTCAGCCCACTGAAGCTTTCTTT
TRBV9	TRBJ2-6	.	.	CASSGIDGDTLTF	TGTGCCAGCAGCGGAATTGATGGGGACACCTTGACTTTC
TRBV28	TRBJ1-5	.	.	CASSRYREGNNQPQHF	TGTGCCAGCAGTAGGTACAGGGAGGGAAACAATCAGCCCCAGCATTTT
TRBV15	TRBJ2-7	once	TRBD2	CATSPPPAGGEQYF	TGTGCCACCAGCCCGCCCCCAGCGGGAGGCGAGCAGTACTTC
TRBV9	TRBJ1-4	.	.	CASTPGRDDEKLFF	TGTGCCAGCACCCCGGGCAGAGATGATGAAAAACTGTTTTTT
TRBV15	TRBJ1-5	.	.	CATSRDKSGEGFVGNQPQHF	TGTGCCACCAGCAGAGATAAATCAGGTGAGGGGTTCGTCGGCAATCAGCCCCAGCATTTT
TRBV7-2	TRBJ1-1	.	.	CASSLAGEREAFF	TGTGCCAGCAGCTTAGCAGGTGAGAGGGAGGCTTTCTTT
TRBV7-9	TRBJ1-1	.	.	CASSHGVGYNTEAFF	TGTGCCAGCAGCCACGGGGTAGGGTATAACACTGAAGCTTTCTTT
TRBV18	TRBJ2-7	.	TRBD1	CASSPVGAGGVYEQYF	TGTGCCAGCTCACCAGTCGGGGCAGGGGGCGTTTACGAGCAGTACTTC
TRBV13	TRBJ1-1	once	.	CASSLAGNTEAFF	TGTGCCAGCAGCTTAGCGGGGAACACTGAAGCTTTCTTT
TRBV11-2	TRBJ2-3	once	.	CASSLVSHTDTQYF	TGTGCCAGCAGCTTAGTTAGCCACACAGATACGCAGTATTTT
TRBV30	TRBJ2-2	.	.	CAWSSGSELFF	TGTGCCTGGAGTTCGGGAAGTGAGCTGTTTTTT
TRBV27	TRBJ2-3	.	TRBD1	CASSWTGGVDTQYF	TGTGCCAGCAGTTGGACAGGGGGGGTAGATACGCAGTATTTT
TRBV27	TRBJ2-7	.	.	CASSFSAGQLNYEQYF	TGTGCCAGCAGTTTTTCAGCTGGGCAGCTCAACTACGAGCAGTACTTC
TRBV27	TRBJ2-5	once	.	CASSLSLGQKRETQYF	TGTGCCAGCAGTTTATCGTTGGGCCAGAAGCGAGAGACCCAGTACTTC
TRBV27	TRBJ2-3	.	TRBD2	CASRLGGSADTQYF	TGTGCCAGCAGACTGGGCGGGAGCGCAGATACGCAGTATTTT
TRBV5-6	TRBJ2-7	.	.	CASSLDELPLIEQYF	TGTGCCAGCAGCTTGGATGAACTACCTCTTATCGAGCAGTACTTC
TRBV4-1	TRBJ2-5	.	TRBD2	CASSQAVAGGLGETQYF	TGCGCCAGCAGCCAAGCCGTAGCGGGGGGGCTAGGAGAGACCCAGTACTTC
TRBV6-5	TRBJ2-7	once	.	CASSYSGSHSSYEQYF	TGTGCCAGCAGTTACTCGGGCAGCCACAGCTCCTACGAGCAGTACTTC
TRBV5-1	TRBJ2-2	.	TRBD1	CASSWTGGQTGELFF	TGCGCCAGCAGCTGGACAGGGGGCCAAACCGGGGAGCTGTTTTTT
TRBV6-1	TRBJ1-2	.	.	CASSEFTGSLPGDGYTF	TGTGCCAGCAGTGAATTTACAGGTAGCCTCCCCGGGGATGGCTACACCTTC
TRBV7-2	TRBJ2-7	.	TRBD2	CASSFYGGAYEQYF	TGTGCCAGCAGCTTTTATGGGGGGGCCTACGAGCAGTACTTC
TRBV6-5	TRBJ2-2	.	TRBD2	CASSYREDTGELFF	TGTGCCAGCAGTTATCGGGAGGACACCGGGGAGCTGTTTTTT
TRBV9	TRBJ2-5	.	.	CASSVGAGKETQYF	TGTGCCAGCAGCGTAGGGGCGGGGAAGGAGACCCAGTACTTC
TRBV4-1	TRBJ1-5	.	.	CASSSDGEGNQPQHF	TGCGCCAGCAGCTCGGACGGGGAGGGCAATCAGCCCCAGCATTTT
TRBV4-1	TRBJ1-2	.	.	CASSPGDRNYGYTF	TGCGCCAGCAGCCCAGGGGACCGTAACTATGGCTACACCTTC
TRBV30	TRBJ1-5	.	.	CAWSLGRGNQPQHF	TGTGCCTGGAGTCTTGGCAGGGGCAATCAGCCCCAGCATTTT
TRBV7-9	TRBJ2-2	.	TRBD2	CASSPLAGGLSGELFF	TGTGCCAGCAGCCCCCTAGCGGGAGGTTTGTCCGGGGAGCTGTTTTTT
TRBV4-1	TRBJ2-1	.	TRBD2	CASSQEAFPGLAGGNEQFF	TGCGCCAGCAGCCAAGAAGCCTTTCCCGGACTAGCGGGAGGCAATGAGCAGTTCTTC
TRBV5-1	TRBJ2-3	once	TRBD1	CASSSTGQPYTDTQYF	TGCGCCAGCAGCTCCACGGGACAGCCCTACACAGATACGCAGTATTTT
TRBV27	TRBJ2-1	.	TRBD2	CASGIPGLAGQEQFF	TGTGCCAGCGGGATACCGGGACTAGCGGGGCAGGAGCAGTTCTTC
TRBV10-3	TRBJ2-3	.	TRBD1	CAMGTDSSTDTQYF	TGTGCCATGGGGACAGACTCTAGCACAGATACGCAGTATTTT
TRBV6-5	TRBJ2-7	once	.	CASSNLGSSYEQYF	TGTGCCAGCAGTAACCTGGGGTCCTCCTACGAGCAGTACTTC
TRBV5-4	TRBJ2-7	.	.	CASSLGGVRYF	TGTGCCAGCAGCTTGGGCGGGGTTCGGTACTTC
TRBV7-6	TRBJ2-2	.	TRBD1	CASSSRDSNTGELFF	TGTGCCAGCAGCTCCCGGGACAGCAACACCGGGGAGCTGTTTTTT
TRBV27	TRBJ2-7	.	.	CASSEGPVPSYEQYF	TGTGCCAGCAGTGAGGGTCCAGTCCCCTCCTACGAGCAGTACTTC
TRBV11-2	TRBJ1-1	.	TRBD1	CASSIRTGAAFF	TGTGCCAGCAGCATTAGGACAGGGGCGGCTTTCTTT
TRBV2	TRBJ2-5	.	TRBD1	CASRSDRSTLETQYF	TGTGCCAGCAGGTCGGACAGGTCCACCTTAGAGACCCAGTACTTC
TRBV6-5	TRBJ2-2	.	.	CASSTVLMGTGELFF	TGTGCCAGCAGTACGGTCCTCATGGGCACCGGGGAGCTGTTTTTT
TRBV28	TRBJ2-7	.	TRBD1	CASSPDRGLYEQYF	TGTGCCAGCAGTCCGGACAGGGGGCTCTACGAGCAGTACTTC
TRBV7-9	TRBJ2-7	.	.	CASSVPGTEQYF	TGTGCCAGCAGCGTACCCGGGACAGAGCAGTACTTC
TRBV13	TRBJ1-1	.	.	CASSLEGTEAFF	TGTGCCAGCAGCCTCGAGGGGACTGAAGCTTTCTTT
TRBV25-1	TRBJ1-1	.	.	CASNTEAFF	TGTGCCAGCAACACTGAAGCTTTCTTT
TRBV28	TRBJ2-1	.	.	CASSPRGGAVNEQFF	TGTGCCAGCAGCCCTCGAGGGGGGGCGGTCAATGAGCAGTTCTTC
TRBV6-5	TRBJ1-2	few	.	CASSYSPLITF	TGTGCCAGCAGTTACTCTCCCCTGATCACCTTC
TRBV21-1	TRBJ1-1	.	.	CASSKHREVAFF	TGTGCCAGCAGCAAACACCGGGAGGTCGCTTTCTTT